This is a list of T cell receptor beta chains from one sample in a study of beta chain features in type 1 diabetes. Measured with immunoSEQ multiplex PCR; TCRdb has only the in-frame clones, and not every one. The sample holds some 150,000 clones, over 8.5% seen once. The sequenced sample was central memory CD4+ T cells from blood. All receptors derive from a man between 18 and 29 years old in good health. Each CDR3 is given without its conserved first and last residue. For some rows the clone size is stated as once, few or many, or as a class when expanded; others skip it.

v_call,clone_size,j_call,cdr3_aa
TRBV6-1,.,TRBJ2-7,ASTQGTSFYEQY
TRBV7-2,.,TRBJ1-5,ASSFKGGVNQPQH
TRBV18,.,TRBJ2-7,ASSPPQEPEQY
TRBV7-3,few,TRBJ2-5,ASSLWRQETQY
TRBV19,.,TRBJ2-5,ARAPDRNQETQY
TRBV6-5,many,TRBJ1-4,ASSYSARGREKLF
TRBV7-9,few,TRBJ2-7,ASSFWPSGEQY
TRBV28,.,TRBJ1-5,ASSRRQLNQPQH
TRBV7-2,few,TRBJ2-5,ASSLLGHPGETQY
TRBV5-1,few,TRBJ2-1,ASSSGQFYNEQF
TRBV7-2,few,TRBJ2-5,ASSLRLAGVWETQY
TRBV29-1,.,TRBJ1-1,SVEEQLNTEAF
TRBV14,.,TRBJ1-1,ASSQLSSGTVLMNTEAF
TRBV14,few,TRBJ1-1,ASSPLFPGAF
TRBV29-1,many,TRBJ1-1,SAWGKGVQAF
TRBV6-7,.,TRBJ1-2,ASSYSEKSQGVGFDGYT
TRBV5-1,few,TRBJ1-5,ASSPGTDNQPQH
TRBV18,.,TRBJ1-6,ASSPTADNSPLH
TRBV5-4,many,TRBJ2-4,ASSLQGIENIQY
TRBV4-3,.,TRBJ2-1,ASSQEGYNEQF
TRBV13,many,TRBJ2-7,ASSPTGLVSNEQY
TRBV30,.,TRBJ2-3,AWRGVTDTQY
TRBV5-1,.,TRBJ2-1,ASRLAGEGEQF
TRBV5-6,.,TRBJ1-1,ASSPSRQGAF
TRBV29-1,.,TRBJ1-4,SVGWTAATNEKLF
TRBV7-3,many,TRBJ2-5,ASSLGTPQETQY
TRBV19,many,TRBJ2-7,ASSIDKGYEQY
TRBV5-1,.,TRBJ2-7,ASSSDGLAYEQY
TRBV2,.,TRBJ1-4,ASIPGTGGKEKLF